Below, 12 T cell receptor beta chains from the same sample are listed, as sequenced in a study of blood T cells in healthy people across ages. The authors ran a second PCR of about 7 to 12 cycles using a sample-barcoded 5' primer and a J-beta primer mix. Using its own MiXCR run on the 5' RACE reads, TCRdb lists one record per CDR3 protein. The profile shows some 1 million distinct CDR3 sequences, less than 50% of them singletons. Sequenced sample: blood. These receptors were collected from an older woman in good health.

There are a few counts of this clonotype. The chain employs TRBV29-1 and TRBJ2-1; TRBD2 aligns across 10 bases. Per germline, CDR1 SQVTM and CDR2 ANQGSEA. With V trimmed by 4 bases and J by 9 bases, 12 bases remained unmatched. This CDR3 region has 15 residues. For the CDR3, the DNA is TGCAGCGTTGTCCCCAGGGTAGCGGGAGGTAGTGAGCAGTTCTTC. This sequence encodes CSVVPRVAGGSEQFF.

The chain has TRBV10-3 and TRBJ1-5; no definite D call. Trimming removed 5 bases from V and 10 bases from J, with 18 bases in between. This CDR3 is built from 14 residues. Germline values: CDR1 ENHRY, CDR2 SYGVKD. CDR3 coding DNA: TGTGCCATCAGTTCCGGATTGGGATTACGCCCCCAGCATTTT. It specifies CAISSGLGLRPQHF.

This chain uses TRBV7-2 with TRBJ2-5; D unresolved. Germline CDR1 is SGHTA and CDR2 is FQGNSA. Trimming removed 2 bases at V and 1 base at J, with 8 bases between. The CDR3 has 14 amino acids. CDR3 sequence: CASSLRASQETQYF. The CDR3 DNA reads as TGTGCCAGCAGCTTACGGGCTAGCCAAGAGACCCAGTACTTC.

The chain links TRBV5-1 to TRBJ2-3; D tentatively reads TRBD1 or TRBD2 (5 bases each). V gave up 0 bases and J gave up 2 bases, with 13 bases separating them. CDR3 length equals 16 residues. The V gene's germline CDR1 is SGHRS and CDR2 YFSETQ. The DNA for the CDR3 is TGCGCCAGCAGCTTGGCAGTCAGCGGACACACAGATACGCAGTATTTT. Translating gives CASSLAVSGHTDTQYF.

J is TRBJ1-1 and V is TRBV29-1; D gene unclear. This CDR3 comprises 11 residues. Germline CDR1 and CDR2: SQVTM and ANQGSEA. V was cut by 4 bases and J by 1 base, with 4 bases left in between. CDR3 bases: TGCAGCGTTGGTAAGAACACTGAAGCTTTCTTT. Residues: CSVGKNTEAFF.

The chain employs TRBV3-1 and TRBJ1-2; D not certain. This CDR3 has 14 amino acids. Trimming shortened V by 2 bases and J by 8 bases, and 15 bases separated the two germline ends. The germline V gene encodes CDR1 LGHDT and CDR2 YNNKEL (reference sequence). The CDR3, as DNA: TGTGCCAGCAGCCAAACGGCGGCAGTATACGGCTACACCTTC. Translated, it gives CASSQTAAVYGYTF.

The V call is TRBV6-1, the J call TRBJ1-2; TRBD1 agrees at 12 bases. The CDR3 spans 14 residues. Trimming took 6 bases from V and 7 from J; bases not matched to a gene: 6. The germline V gene encodes CDR1 MNHNS and CDR2 SASEGT. The chain's CDR3 is CASRPGQGARGYTF. CDR3 nucleotide sequence: TGTGCCAGCAGACCGGGACAGGGGGCTCGTGGCTACACCTTC.

This chain joins TRBV6-6 and TRBJ2-5; D possibly uses TRBD1 or TRBD2 (5 bases each). The CDR3 contains 15 residues. V shed 6 bases and J shed 1 base, with 15 bases lying between them. Germline assignment: CDR1 MNHNY and CDR2 SVGAGI (reference sequence). CDR3 nucleotides: TGTGCCAGCAGCCCCGGGACCTCATTCCAAGAGACCCAGTACTTC. Translating it yields CASSPGTSFQETQYF.

The V and J genes are TRBV20-1 and TRBJ2-1, with unresolved D. Trimming stripped 4 bases from V and 5 bases from J, with 21 bases between. The length of the CDR3 is 16 residues. Germline values: CDR1 DFQATT, CDR2 SNEGSKA (reference sequence). CDR3 amino acids: CSAICWDRAENNEQFF. CDR3 nucleotide sequence: TGCAGTGCTATCTGTTGGGATAGGGCGGAGAACAATGAGCAGTTCTTC.

This chain uses TRBV19 with TRBJ2-1; D is uncertain. The CDR3 covers 12 residues. Germline CDR1 is LNHDA and CDR2 is SQIVND (reference sequence). V was cut by 3 bases and J by 10 bases, with 10 bases left in between. The CDR3 DNA follows: TGTGCCAGTAGTATCCCCACTCGAGAGCAGTTCTTC. Amino acid sequence: CASSIPTREQFF. Full variable domain (missing parts from reference TRBV19 and TRBJ2-1): DGGITQSPKYLFRKEGQNVTLSCEQNLNHDAMYWYRQDPGQGLRLIYYSQIVNDFQKGDIAEGYSVSREKKESFPLTVTSAQKNPTAFYLCASSIPTREQFFGPGTRLTVL.

This chain links TRBV10-1 with TRBJ2-3; 7 positions match TRBD2. There are 15 residues in the CDR3. The junction had 5 bases not matched to a gene; V was cut back by 0 bases and J by 5 bases. Looked up from germline, CDR1 is WNHNN and CDR2 is SYGVQD (reference sequence). CDR3 residues: CASSESGGRKDTQYF. CDR3 in DNA: TGCGCCAGCAGTGAGTCCGGCGGGAGAAAAGATACGCAGTATTTT.

V gene TRBV4-1 combines with J gene TRBJ1-4; 8 bases map to TRBD1. CDR3 size: 17 residues. Per germline, CDR1 MGHRA and CDR2 YSYEKL. The J segment lost 4 bases and the V segment lost 4 bases, leaving 11 bases of the junction unmatched. In DNA, the CDR3 is TGCGCCAGCAGCCGATGGTTCCAGGGGGCAGATAATGAAAAACTGTTTTTT. Translation: CASSRWFQGADNEKLFF.